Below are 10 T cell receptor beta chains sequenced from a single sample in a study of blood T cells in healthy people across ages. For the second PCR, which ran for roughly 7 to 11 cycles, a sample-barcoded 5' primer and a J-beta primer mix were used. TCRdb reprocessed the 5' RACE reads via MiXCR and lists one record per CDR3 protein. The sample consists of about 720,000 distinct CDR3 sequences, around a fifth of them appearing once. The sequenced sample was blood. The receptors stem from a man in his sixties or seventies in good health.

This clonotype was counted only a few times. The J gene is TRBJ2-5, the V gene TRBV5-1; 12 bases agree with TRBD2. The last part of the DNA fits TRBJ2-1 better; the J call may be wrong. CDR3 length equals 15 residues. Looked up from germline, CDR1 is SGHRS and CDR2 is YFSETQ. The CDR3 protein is CASSTSSGRVGEQFF. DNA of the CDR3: TGCGCCAGCAGCACTTCTAGCGGGAGGGTTGGTGAGCAGTTCTTC.

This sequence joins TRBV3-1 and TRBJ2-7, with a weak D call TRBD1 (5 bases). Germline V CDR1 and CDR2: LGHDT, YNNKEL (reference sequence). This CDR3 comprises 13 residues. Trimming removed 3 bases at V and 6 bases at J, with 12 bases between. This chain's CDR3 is CASSHKGLAEQYF. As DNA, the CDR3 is TGTGCCAGCAGCCATAAGGGGCTCGCCGAGCAGTACTTC.

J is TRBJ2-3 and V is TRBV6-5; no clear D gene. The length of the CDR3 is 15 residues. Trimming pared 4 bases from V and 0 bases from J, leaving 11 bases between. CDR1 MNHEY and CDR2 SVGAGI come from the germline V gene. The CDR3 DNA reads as TGTGCCAGCAGTTTCATTGGACGCAGCACAGATACGCAGTATTTT. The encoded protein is CASSFIGRSTDTQYF.

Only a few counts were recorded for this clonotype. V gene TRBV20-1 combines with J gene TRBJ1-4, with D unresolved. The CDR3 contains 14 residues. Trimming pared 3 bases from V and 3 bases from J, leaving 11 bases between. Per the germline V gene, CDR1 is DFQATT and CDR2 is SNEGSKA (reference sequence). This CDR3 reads CSARAWPSNEKLFF. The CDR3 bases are TGCAGTGCTAGGGCCTGGCCATCTAATGAAAAACTGTTTTTT.

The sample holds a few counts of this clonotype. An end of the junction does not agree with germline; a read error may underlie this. CDR3 nucleotide sequence: TGTGCCAACAGTGAAGGGAGTCTCGCGGAGACCCAGTACTTC. Translation: CANSEGSLAETQYF. The chain links TRBV2 to TRBJ2-5; the D gene is possibly TRBD2 (5 bases). This CDR3 has 14 residues. The germline V gene has CDR1 SNHLY and CDR2 FYNNEI.

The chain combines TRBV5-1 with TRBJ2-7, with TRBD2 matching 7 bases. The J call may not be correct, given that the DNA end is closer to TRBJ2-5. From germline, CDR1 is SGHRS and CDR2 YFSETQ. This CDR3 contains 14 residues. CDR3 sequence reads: CASSEPGGGETQYF. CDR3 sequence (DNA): TGCGCCAGCAGCGAACCAGGCGGGGGAGAGACCCAGTACTTC.

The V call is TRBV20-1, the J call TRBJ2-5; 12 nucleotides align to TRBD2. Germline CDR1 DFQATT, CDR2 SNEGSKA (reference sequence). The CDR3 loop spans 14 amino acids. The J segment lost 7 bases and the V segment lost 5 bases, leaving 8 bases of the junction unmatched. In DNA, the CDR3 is TGCAGTGCTGGTCGGACTAGCGGGACTGGGACCCAGTACTTC. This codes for CSAGRTSGTGTQYF.

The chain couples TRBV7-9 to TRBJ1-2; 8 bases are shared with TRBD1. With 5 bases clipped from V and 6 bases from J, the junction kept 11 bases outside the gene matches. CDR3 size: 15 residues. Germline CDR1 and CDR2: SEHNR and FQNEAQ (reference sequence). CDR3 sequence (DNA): TGTGCCAGCAGCGGAGTTGACAGGGGCAATAATGGCTACACCTTC. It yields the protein CASSGVDRGNNGYTF.

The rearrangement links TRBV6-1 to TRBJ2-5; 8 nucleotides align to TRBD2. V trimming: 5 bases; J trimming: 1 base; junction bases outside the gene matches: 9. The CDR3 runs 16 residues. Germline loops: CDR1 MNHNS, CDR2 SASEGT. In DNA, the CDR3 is TGTGCCAGCAGTCATAATAGCGGGAACCCCCAAGAGACCCAGTACTTC. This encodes CASSHNSGNPQETQYF.

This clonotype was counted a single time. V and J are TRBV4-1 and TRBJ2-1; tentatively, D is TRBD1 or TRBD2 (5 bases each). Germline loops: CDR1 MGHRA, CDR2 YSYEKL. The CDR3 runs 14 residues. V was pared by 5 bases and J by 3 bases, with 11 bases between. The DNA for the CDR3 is TGCGCCAGCAGCGGGGGTACGGTCTACAATGAGCAGTTCTTC. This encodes CASSGGTVYNEQFF.